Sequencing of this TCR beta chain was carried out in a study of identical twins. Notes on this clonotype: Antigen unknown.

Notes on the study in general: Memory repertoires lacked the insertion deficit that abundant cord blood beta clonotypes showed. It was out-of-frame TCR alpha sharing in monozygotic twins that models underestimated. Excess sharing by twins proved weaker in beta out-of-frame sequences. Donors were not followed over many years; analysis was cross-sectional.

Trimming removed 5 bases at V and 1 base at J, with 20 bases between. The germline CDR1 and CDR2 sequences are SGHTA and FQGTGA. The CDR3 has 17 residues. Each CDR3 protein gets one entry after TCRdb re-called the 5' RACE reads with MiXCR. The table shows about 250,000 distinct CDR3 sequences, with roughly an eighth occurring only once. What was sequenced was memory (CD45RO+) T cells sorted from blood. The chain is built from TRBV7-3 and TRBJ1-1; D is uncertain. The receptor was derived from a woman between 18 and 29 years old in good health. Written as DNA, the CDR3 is TGTGCCAGCAGCCCCGCAGGATTTCGGCTGCCGAACACTGAAGCTTTCTTT. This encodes CASSPAGFRLPNTEAFF.